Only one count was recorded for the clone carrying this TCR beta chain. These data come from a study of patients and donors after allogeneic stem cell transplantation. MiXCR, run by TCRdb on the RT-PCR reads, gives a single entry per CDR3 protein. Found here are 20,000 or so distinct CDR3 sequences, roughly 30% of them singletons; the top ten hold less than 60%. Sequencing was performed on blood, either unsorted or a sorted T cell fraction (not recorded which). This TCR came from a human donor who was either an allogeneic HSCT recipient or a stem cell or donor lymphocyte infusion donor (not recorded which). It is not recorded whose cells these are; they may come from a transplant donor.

CDR3 sequence (DNA): TGTGCCAGCAGCTTAGCGCCCAGGGGGCTGGACACTGAAGCTTTCTTT. Translated: CASSLAPRGLDTEAFF. The V and J genes are TRBV7-6 and TRBJ1-1; 8 nucleotides agree with TRBD1. Trimming at V came to 0 bases and at J to 3 bases, leaving 6 bases not matched to a gene. Germline V gene data show CDR1 as SGHVS and CDR2 as FNYEAQ. This CDR3 spans 16 amino acids.